The rows below give T cell receptor beta chains drawn from one sample of a study of identifying expanded T cells in peripheral blood. The assay was immunoSEQ multiplex PCR, and TCRdb's table has in-frame clones only and misses some. The sample yields 100,000 to 150,000 clones, approximately 84% seen once. The specimen was blood. These receptor sequences come from a person between 18 and 70 years old in good health. CDR3s include the opening cysteine and the closing phenylalanine or tryptophan. Each record gives: D gene, J gene, clone size, V gene, CDR3 DNA, CDR3 protein. D genes are given only for firm matches. Only part of the rows carry a size: once, few, many, or a class if the clone is expanded.

>-|TRBJ2-1|-|TRBV18
TGTGCCAGCTCACCAAGAGGGACCACCTCCTACAATGAGCAGTTCTTC
CASSPRGTTSYNEQFF
>-|TRBJ2-5|-|TRBV7-3
TGTGCCAGCAGCTTCGGGACCGGCGGGGAGACCCAGTACTTC
CASSFGTGGETQYF
>-|TRBJ2-2|-|TRBV5-1
TGCGCCAGCAGCTTCATACAGGCGAACACCGGGGAGCTGTTTTTT
CASSFIQANTGELFF
>-|TRBJ1-3|-|TRBV11-3
TGTGCCAGCGGGGAGCCCTCCGGAAACACCATATATTTT
CASGEPSGNTIYF
>TRBD1|TRBJ2-1|once|TRBV4-3
TGCGCCAGCAGCCTTGGGACAGATAACAATGAGCAGTTCTTC
CASSLGTDNNEQFF
>-|TRBJ1-1|-|TRBV6-5
TGTGCCAGCAGTCGGGACTTTCGGGCCACAGGGGCTTTCTTT
CASSRDFRATGAFF
>-|TRBJ1-3|once|TRBV28
TGTGCCAGCAGATCCACCAGGGACGCGGTGTTCTCTGGAAACACCATATATTTT
CASRSTRDAVFSGNTIYF
>-|TRBJ1-5|-|TRBV21-1
TGTGCCAGCAGCAAAAGGGGGGGTTATAGCAATCAGCCCCAGCATTTT
CASSKRGGYSNQPQHF
>-|TRBJ1-5|-|TRBV5-6
TGTGCCAGCAGCTCCCGGGACGCCTGGACCCAGCCCCAGCATTTT
CASSSRDAWTQPQHF
>TRBD1|TRBJ2-3|-|TRBV7-9
TGTGCCTTTTCAAGGGGGCTAATAGCAACAGATACGCAGTATTTT
CAFSRGLIATDTQYF
>-|TRBJ1-3|-|TRBV7-2
TGTGCCAGCAGCCAGGGTCTCGCTGGAAACACCATATATTTT
CASSQGLAGNTIYF
>TRBD1|TRBJ1-5|-|TRBV6-6
TGTGCCAGCAGTCCGACAGGGGGGGGCAATCAGCCCCAGCATTTT
CASSPTGGGNQPQHF
>-|TRBJ2-7|-|TRBV6-1
TGTGCCAGCGGACGACAGGTTGGGTACGAGCAGTACTTC
CASGRQVGYEQYF
>-|TRBJ1-2|-|TRBV2
TGTGCCAGCAGGACCGGGGGGGGTGGCTACACCTTC
CASRTGGGGYTF
>-|TRBJ1-5|-|TRBV30
TGTGCCTGGAGTGTAAAAGGGGCGTGGGGAAGAGGGCAGCCCCAGCATTTT
CAWSVKGAWGRGQPQHF
>-|TRBJ1-6|-|TRBV7-2
TGTGCCAGCAGCTTAGATAGGGGTTCCGGATCACCCCTCCACTTT
CASSLDRGSGSPLHF
>TRBD1|TRBJ1-1|-|TRBV6-5
TGTGCCAGCAGTTCGACAGGGGTGGGGACTGAAGCTTTCTTT
CASSSTGVGTEAFF
>-|TRBJ2-1|-|TRBV25-1
TGTGCCAGCAGTGAAAGACAGTACAATGAGCAGTTCTTC
CASSERQYNEQFF
>-|TRBJ1-2|-|TRBV30
TGTGCCTGGAGTGGGGTGGGTAACTATGGCTACACCTTC
CAWSGVGNYGYTF
>-|TRBJ2-3|once|TRBV11-3
TGTGCCAGCAGCTTAATCGGGAGCACAGATACGCAGTATTTT
CASSLIGSTDTQYF
>TRBD1|TRBJ1-2|-|TRBV19
TGTGCCAGTAGTACCAGAGACAGGGGAGCTAACTATGGCTACACCTTC
CASSTRDRGANYGYTF
>TRBD1|TRBJ1-1|once|TRBV5-4
TGTGCCAGCAGCTTGGGAGGGACAGGGGGCGCCGAGGCTGAAGCTTTCTTT
CASSLGGTGGAEAEAFF
>-|TRBJ1-6|-|TRBV7-2
TGTGCCAGCAGCTTTAGGGGGAGCTCCTATAATTCACCCCTCCACTTT
CASSFRGSSYNSPLHF
>-|TRBJ2-1|-|TRBV25-1
TGTGCCAGCAGTGAACGAGGGGGGACGACCGACAATGAGCAGTTCTTC
CASSERGGTTDNEQFF
>-|TRBJ1-2|-|TRBV7-9
TGTGCCAGCAGCTCCGACCCCAGAGGCGGCTACACCTTC
CASSSDPRGGYTF
>-|TRBJ1-1|-|TRBV7-2
TGTGCCAGCAGCTTCGGGGGGCCAAACACTGAAGCTTTCTTT
CASSFGGPNTEAFF
>-|TRBJ1-2|-|TRBV5-8
TGTGCCAGCAGCTTATATGGTTGGGGTGGCTACACCTTC
CASSLYGWGGYTF
>-|TRBJ2-1|once|TRBV4-1
TGCGCCAGCAGCCCAAACGGGGTAAAGGACAATGAGCAGTTCTTC
CASSPNGVKDNEQFF
>TRBD2|TRBJ2-5|few|TRBV19
TGTGCCAGTAGTATACAACTAGCGGGGGGACTACAATACCAAGAGACCCAGTACTTC
CASSIQLAGGLQYQETQYF
>-|TRBJ1-2|-|TRBV6-4
TGTGCCAGCAGGAATCCCTCCGGGGCCGGCTACACCTTC
CASRNPSGAGYTF
>-|TRBJ2-5|-|TRBV11-3
TGTGCCAGCAGCGACAGGGAGGGAGCGGAGACCCAGTACTTC
CASSDREGAETQYF
>TRBD1|TRBJ2-3|once|TRBV2
TGTGCCAGCAATCCCGACAGGGGACGGCAGTATTTT
CASNPDRGRQYF
>-|TRBJ1-5|-|TRBV15
TGTGCCACCAGCAGAGAGAGGGCCTATGGGCCCCAGCATTTT
CATSRERAYGPQHF
>-|TRBJ1-2|-|TRBV18
TGTGCCAGCTCCGCCCGGAGGGGGGGTGATGGCTACACCTTC
CASSARRGGDGYTF
>-|TRBJ2-2|once|TRBV7-3
TGTGCCAGCAGCTTAGGCACGGATTCTGGGGAGCTGTTTTTT
CASSLGTDSGELFF
>TRBD1|TRBJ2-1|-|TRBV29-1
TGCATCGCCAAGCAGGGGGCGAGTTACAATGAGCAGTTCTTC
CIAKQGASYNEQFF
>-|TRBJ2-5|-|TRBV5-6
TGTGCCAGCAGCCGCCTGAGGGCCGCAGAGACCCAGTACTTC
CASSRLRAAETQYF
>TRBD1|TRBJ2-1|-|TRBV29-1
TGCAGCGTTGCCGCCTTCACAGGGGGAAGTGAGCAGTTCTTC
CSVAAFTGGSEQFF
>TRBD1|TRBJ2-5|-|TRBV7-9
TGTGCCAGCAGCTTACCCAGGGGGCAAGAGACCCAGTACTTC
CASSLPRGQETQYF
>TRBD1|TRBJ1-2|-|TRBV5-4
TGTGCCAGCAGCCTAAAGGACAGGGCTGGCTACACCTTC
CASSLKDRAGYTF
>TRBD1|TRBJ2-2|once|TRBV5-4
TGTGCCAGCAGCTTGGCGACAGGGGAGGCCGGGGAGCTGTTTTTT
CASSLATGEAGELFF
>-|TRBJ2-7|few|TRBV2
TGTGCCAGTAGGGACGGCTCCTACGAGCAGTACTTC
CASRDGSYEQYF
>-|TRBJ1-2|few|TRBV6-5
TGTGCCAGCATGGGACGAGACTATGGCTACACCTTC
CASMGRDYGYTF